This T cell receptor beta chain derives from a study of T cells in Graves' hyperthyroidism and ophthalmopathy. This clonotype has at least ten counts. The TCR beta CDR3 regions underwent amplification using RNA transcripts as the source. The TCR CDR3 was amplified in a first-round RT-PCR using the HTBI primer set. TCRdb independently ran MiXCR on the multiplex PCR reads; one entry per CDR3 protein. The table records around 99,000 distinct CDR3 sequences, 15% to 20% of them present only once. V was cut by 6 bases and J by 5 bases, with 14 bases left in between. The CDR3 is 13 amino acids. Per the germline V gene, CDR1 is SEHNR and CDR2 is FQNEAQ (reference sequence).

The gene calls are TRBV7-9 and TRBJ2-7, with D unclear. The sample comprised blood. The TCR comes from a woman aged 50 to 60 with Graves' hyperthyroidism. The CDR3 DNA reads as TGTGCCAGCAGTTCGTTAATTGGGAACGAGCAGTACTTC. Protein: CASSSLIGNEQYF. Full variable domain (missing parts from reference TRBV7-9 and TRBJ2-7): DTGVSQNPRHKITKRGQNVTFRCDPISEHNRLYWYRQTLGQGPEFLTYFQNEAQLEKSRLLSDRFSAERPKGSFSTLEIQRTEQGDSAMYLCASSSLIGNEQYFGPGTRLTVT.